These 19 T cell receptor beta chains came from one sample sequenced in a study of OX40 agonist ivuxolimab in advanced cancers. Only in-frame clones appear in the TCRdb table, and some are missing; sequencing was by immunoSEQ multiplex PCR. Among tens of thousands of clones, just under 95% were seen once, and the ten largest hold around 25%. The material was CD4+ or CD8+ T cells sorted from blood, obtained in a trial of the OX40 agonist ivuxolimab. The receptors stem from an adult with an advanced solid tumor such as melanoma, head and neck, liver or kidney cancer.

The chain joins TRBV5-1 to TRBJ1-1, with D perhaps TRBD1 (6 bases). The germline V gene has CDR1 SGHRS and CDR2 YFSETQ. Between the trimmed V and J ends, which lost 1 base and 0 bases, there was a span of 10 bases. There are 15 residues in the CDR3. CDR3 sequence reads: CASSLRTAMNTEAFF. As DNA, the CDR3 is TGCGCCAGCAGCTTGAGGACAGCCATGAACACTGAAGCTTTCTTT.

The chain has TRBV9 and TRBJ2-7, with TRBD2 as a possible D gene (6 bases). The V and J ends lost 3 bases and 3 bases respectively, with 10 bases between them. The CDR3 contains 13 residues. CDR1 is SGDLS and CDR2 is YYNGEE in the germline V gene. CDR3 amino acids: CASSAGDVYEQYF. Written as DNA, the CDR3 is TGTGCCAGCAGCGCGGGGGACGTCTACGAGCAGTACTTC.

The CDR3 DNA reads as TGTGCCAGCACTCTGGACGGCTACGAGCAGTACTTC. Its translation: CASTLDGYEQYF. The J gene is TRBJ2-7, the V gene TRBV6-6; D not resolved. Germline V gene sequence: CDR1 MNHNY, CDR2 SVGAGI (reference sequence). CDR3 size: 12 residues. Between the trimmed V and J ends, which lost 7 bases and 3 bases, there was a span of 10 bases.

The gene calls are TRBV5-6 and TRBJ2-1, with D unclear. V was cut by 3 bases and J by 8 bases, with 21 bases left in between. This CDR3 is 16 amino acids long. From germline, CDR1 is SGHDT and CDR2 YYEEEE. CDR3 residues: CASSSLTTVKRDEQFF. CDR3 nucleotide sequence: TGTGCCAGCAGCTCACTGACAACAGTCAAAAGGGATGAGCAGTTCTTC.

In DNA form, the CDR3 reads TGCAGCGTTGAGGGAGGGGAGGAGCTGTTTTTT. Amino acids: CSVEGGEELFF. The V call is TRBV29-1, the J call TRBJ2-2; TRBD2 matches at 7 bases. Germline V gives CDR1 SQVTM, CDR2 ANQGSEA. V shed 3 bases and J 10 bases; nucleotides not matched to a gene: 2. CDR3 length: 11 amino acids.

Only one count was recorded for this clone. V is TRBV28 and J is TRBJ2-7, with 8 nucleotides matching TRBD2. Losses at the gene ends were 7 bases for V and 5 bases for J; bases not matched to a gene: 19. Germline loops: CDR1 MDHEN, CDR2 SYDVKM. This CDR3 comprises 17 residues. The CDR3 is CASKAASGRLTPHEQYF. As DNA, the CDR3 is TGTGCCAGCAAGGCGGCTAGCGGGCGACTAACCCCCCACGAGCAGTACTTC.

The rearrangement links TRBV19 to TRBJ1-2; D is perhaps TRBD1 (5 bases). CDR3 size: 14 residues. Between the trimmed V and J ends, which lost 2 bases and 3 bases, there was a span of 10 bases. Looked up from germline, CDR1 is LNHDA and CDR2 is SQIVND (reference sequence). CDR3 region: CASSIQGGDYGYTF. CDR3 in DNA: TGTGCCAGTAGTATACAGGGCGGTGACTATGGCTACACCTTC.

The CDR3 is CSVTVAGNTGELFF. In DNA form, the CDR3 reads TGCAGCGTGACCGTAGCGGGGAACACCGGGGAGCTGTTTTTT. J is TRBJ2-2 and V is TRBV29-1; 7 bases agree with TRBD2. This CDR3 is built from 14 residues. CDR1 is SQVTM, CDR2 ANQGSEA, per germline. J lost 1 base, V lost 6 bases, and 5 bases had no gene match.

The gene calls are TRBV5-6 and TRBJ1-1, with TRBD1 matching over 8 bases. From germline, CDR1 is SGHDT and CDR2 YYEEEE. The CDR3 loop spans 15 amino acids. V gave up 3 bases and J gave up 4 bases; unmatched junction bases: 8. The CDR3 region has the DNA TGTGCCAGCAGCTCATTCAGGGGGCGCGCCACTGAAGCTTTCTTT. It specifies CASSSFRGRATEAFF. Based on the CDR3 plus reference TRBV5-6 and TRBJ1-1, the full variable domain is DAGVTQSPTHLIKTRGQQVTLRCSPKSGHDTVSWYQQALGQGPQFIFQYYEEEERQRGNFPDRFSGHQFPNYSSELNVNALLLGDSALYLCASSSFRGRATEAFFGQGTRLTVV.

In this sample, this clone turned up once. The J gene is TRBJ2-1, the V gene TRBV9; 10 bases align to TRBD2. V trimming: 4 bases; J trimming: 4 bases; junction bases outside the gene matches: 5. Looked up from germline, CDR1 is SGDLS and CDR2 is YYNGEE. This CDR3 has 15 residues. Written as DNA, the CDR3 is TGTGCCAGCAGCCCAACTAGCGGGGTTTACAATGAGCAGTTCTTC. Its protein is CASSPTSGVYNEQFF.

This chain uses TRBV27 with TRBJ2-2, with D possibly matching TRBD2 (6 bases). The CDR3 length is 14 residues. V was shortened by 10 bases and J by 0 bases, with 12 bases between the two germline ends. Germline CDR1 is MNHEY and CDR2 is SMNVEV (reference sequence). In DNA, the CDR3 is TGTGCCACTCGGGACTTCGCGAACACCGGGGAGCTGTTTTTT. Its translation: CATRDFANTGELFF.

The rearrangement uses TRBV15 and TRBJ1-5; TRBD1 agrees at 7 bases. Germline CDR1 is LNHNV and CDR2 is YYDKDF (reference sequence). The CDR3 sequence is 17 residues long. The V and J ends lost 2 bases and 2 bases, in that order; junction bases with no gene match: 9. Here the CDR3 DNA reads TGTGCCACCAGCAGAAACCCGGGAGGACAGGGCAATCAGCCCCAGCATTTT. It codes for CATSRNPGGQGNQPQHF.

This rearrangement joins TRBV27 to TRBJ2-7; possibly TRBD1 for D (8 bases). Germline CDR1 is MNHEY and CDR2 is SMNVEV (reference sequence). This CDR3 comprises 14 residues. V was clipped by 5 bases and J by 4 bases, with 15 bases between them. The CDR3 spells CASSISQGGYEQYF. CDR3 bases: TGTGCCAGCAGTATCTCACAGGGGGGGTACGAGCAGTACTTC.

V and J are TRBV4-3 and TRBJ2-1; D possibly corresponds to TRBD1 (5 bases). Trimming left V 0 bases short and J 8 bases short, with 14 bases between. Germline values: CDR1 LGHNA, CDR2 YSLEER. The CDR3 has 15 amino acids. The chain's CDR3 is CASSQDSRVHDEQFF. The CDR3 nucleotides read TGCGCCAGCAGCCAAGATAGCAGGGTCCATGATGAGCAGTTCTTC.

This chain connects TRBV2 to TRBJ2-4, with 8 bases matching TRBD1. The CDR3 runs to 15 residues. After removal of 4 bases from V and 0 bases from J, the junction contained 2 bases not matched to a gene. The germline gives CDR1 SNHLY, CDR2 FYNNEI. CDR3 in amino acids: CASSVDRGAKNIQYF. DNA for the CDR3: TGTGCCAGCAGTGTCGACAGGGGAGCCAAAAACATTCAGTACTTC.

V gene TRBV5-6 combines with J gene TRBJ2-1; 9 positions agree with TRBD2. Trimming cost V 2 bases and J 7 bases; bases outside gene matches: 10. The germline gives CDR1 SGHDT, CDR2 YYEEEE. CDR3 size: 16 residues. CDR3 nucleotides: TGTGCCAGCAGCTTTTACCCCTCGGCGGGGGGGAATGAGCAGTTCTTC. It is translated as CASSFYPSAGGNEQFF.

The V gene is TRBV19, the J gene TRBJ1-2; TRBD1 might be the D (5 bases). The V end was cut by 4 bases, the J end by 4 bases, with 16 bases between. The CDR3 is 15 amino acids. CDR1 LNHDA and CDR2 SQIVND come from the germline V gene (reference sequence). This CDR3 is CASSTPPEGRYGYTF. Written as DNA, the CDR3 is TGTGCCAGTAGTACTCCTCCGGAGGGGCGCTATGGCTACACCTTC.

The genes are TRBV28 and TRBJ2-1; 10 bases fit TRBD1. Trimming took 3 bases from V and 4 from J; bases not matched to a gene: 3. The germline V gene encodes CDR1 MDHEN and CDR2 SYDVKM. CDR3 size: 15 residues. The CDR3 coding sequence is TGTGCCAGCAGTTTTCGGGGACAGGGGTACAATGAGCAGTTCTTC. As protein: CASSFRGQGYNEQFF.

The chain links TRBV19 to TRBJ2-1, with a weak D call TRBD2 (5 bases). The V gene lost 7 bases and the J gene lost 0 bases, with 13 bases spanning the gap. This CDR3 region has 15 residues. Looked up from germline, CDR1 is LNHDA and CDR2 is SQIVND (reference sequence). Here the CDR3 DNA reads TGTGCCAGTACGTCCGGGGTTCGCTCCTACAATGAGCAGTTCTTC. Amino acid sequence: CASTSGVRSYNEQFF.